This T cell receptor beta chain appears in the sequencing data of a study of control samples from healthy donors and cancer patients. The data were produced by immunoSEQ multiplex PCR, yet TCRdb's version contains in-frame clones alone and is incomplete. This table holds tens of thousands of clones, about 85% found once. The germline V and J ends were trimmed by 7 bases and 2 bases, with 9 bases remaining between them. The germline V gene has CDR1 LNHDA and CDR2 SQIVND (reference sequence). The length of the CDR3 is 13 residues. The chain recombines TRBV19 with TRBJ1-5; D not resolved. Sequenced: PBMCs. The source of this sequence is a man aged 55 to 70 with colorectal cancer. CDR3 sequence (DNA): TGTGCCAGTAACGGGTCTGGCAATCAGCCCCAGCATTTT. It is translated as CASNGSGNQPQHF.